These 5 T cell receptor beta chains share one sample of origin, sequenced in a study of T cells in Graves' hyperthyroidism and ophthalmopathy. Amplification yielded TCR beta CDR3 regions, with RNA transcripts as the source. RT-PCR in the first round (using the HTBI primer set) targeted the TCR CDR3. TCRdb processed the multiplex PCR reads anew with MiXCR; each CDR3 protein has one entry. The profile shows roughly 600,000 distinct CDR3 sequences, more than 14% of them singletons. What was sequenced was blood. Receptors were obtained from a woman aged 45 to 65 with Graves' ophthalmopathy.

The chain has TRBV4-2 and TRBJ2-5; TRBD1 matches at 9 bases. This CDR3 comprises 13 residues. From germline, CDR1 is LGHNA and CDR2 YNFKEQ. Trimming took 4 bases from V and 11 from J; bases not matched to a gene: 8. The CDR3 loop reads CASSPGDRDTQYF. CDR3 coding DNA: TGTGCCAGCAGCCCTGGGGACAGGGACACACAGTACTTC.

In its sample, this clonotype was seen many times. The chain is built from TRBV12-3 or TRBV12-4 and TRBJ2-1, with 13 positions matching TRBD2. The CDR3 consists of 17 residues. V gave up 4 bases and J gave up 0 bases; unmatched junction bases: 3. This chain's CDR3 is CASSSTSGRSSYNEQFF. CDR3 nucleotide sequence: TGTGCCAGCAGTTCGACTAGCGGGAGGAGCTCCTACAATGAGCAGTTCTTC.

J is TRBJ2-3 and V is TRBV7-9; the match to TRBD2 covers 8 bases. This CDR3 is built from 15 residues. The germline CDR1 and CDR2 sequences are SEHNR and FQNEAQ (reference sequence). Trimming at V came to 5 bases and at J to 4 bases, leaving 8 bases not matched to a gene. CDR3 nucleotides: TGTGCCAGCAGCCGAGCGGGAGTTAAGTCAGATACGCAGTATTTT. It specifies CASSRAGVKSDTQYF.

This clonotype has at least ten counts. The V and J genes are TRBV11-2 and TRBJ2-2, with TRBD2 matching over 13 bases. The J segment lost 4 bases and the V segment lost 0 bases, leaving 20 bases of the junction unmatched. Germline V gene data show CDR1 as SGHAT and CDR2 as FQNNGV. The length of the CDR3 is 23 residues. The CDR3 region has the DNA TGTGCCAGCAGCTTAGAAAACATGGGACTAGCGGGAAGAACCAGGGCGGGCACCGGGGAGCTGTTTTTT. This encodes CASSLENMGLAGRTRAGTGELFF.

The chain carries TRBV6-1 and TRBJ2-3, with 8 nucleotides matching TRBD2. This CDR3 comprises 16 residues. V lost 0 bases, J lost 5 bases, and 7 bases stayed unmatched. CDR1 and CDR2 from the germline V gene are MNHNS and SASEGT. The CDR3 loop is CASSEAPVAGKDTQYF. DNA of the CDR3: TGTGCCAGCAGTGAAGCGCCGGTAGCGGGAAAAGATACGCAGTATTTT.